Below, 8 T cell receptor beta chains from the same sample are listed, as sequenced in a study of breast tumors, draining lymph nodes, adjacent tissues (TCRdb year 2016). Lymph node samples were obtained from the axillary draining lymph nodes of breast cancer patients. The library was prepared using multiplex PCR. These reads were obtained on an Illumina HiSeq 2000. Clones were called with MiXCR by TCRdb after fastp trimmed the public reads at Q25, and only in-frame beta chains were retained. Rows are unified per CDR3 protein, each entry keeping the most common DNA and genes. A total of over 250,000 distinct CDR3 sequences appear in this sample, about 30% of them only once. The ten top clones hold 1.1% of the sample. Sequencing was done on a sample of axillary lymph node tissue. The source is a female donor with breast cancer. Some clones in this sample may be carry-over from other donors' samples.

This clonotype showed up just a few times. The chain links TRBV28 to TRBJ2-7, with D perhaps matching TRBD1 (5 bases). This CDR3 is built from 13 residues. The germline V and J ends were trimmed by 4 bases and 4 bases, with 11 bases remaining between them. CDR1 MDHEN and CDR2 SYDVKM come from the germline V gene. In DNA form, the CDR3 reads TGTGCCAGCAGTTGGCAGGGTATATACGAGCAGTACTTC. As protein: CASSWQGIYEQYF.

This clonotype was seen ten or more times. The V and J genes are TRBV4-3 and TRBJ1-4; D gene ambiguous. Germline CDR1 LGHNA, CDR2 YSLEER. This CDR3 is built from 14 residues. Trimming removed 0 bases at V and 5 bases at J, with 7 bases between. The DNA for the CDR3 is TGCGCCAGCAGCCAAGAGACAAGCAATGAAAAACTGTTTTTT. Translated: CASSQETSNEKLFF.

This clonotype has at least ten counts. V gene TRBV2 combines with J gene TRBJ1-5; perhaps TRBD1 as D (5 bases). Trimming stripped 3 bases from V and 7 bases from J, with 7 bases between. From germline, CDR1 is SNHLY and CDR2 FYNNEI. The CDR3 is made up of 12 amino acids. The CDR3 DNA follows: TGTGCCAGCAGTGAGGGGGACCAGCCCCAGCATTTT. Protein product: CASSEGDQPQHF.

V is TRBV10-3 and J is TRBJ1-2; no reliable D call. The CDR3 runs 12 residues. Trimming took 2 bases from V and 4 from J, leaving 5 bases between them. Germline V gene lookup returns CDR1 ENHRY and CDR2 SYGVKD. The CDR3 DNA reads TGTGCCATCAGTGAGAGGGCCTATGGCTACACCTTC. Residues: CAISERAYGYTF.

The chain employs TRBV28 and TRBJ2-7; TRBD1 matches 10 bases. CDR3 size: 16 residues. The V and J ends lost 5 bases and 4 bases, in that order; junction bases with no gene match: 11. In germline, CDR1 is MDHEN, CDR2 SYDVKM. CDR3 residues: CASSLTSGTGVYEQYF. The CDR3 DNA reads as TGTGCCAGCAGTCTGACGTCCGGGACAGGGGTATACGAGCAGTACTTC.

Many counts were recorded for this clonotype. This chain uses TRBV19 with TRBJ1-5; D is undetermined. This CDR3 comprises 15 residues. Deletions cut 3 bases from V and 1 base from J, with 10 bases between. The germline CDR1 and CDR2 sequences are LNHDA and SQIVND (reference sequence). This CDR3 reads CASSIPQPSNQPQHF. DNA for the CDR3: TGTGCCAGTAGTATTCCCCAGCCCAGCAATCAGCCCCAGCATTTT.

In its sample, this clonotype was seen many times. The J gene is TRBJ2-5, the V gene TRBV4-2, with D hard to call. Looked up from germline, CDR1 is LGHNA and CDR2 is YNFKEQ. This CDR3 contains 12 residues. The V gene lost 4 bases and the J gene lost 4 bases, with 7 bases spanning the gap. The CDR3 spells CASSPIGETQYF. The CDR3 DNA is TGTGCCAGCAGCCCGATCGGAGAGACCCAGTACTTC.

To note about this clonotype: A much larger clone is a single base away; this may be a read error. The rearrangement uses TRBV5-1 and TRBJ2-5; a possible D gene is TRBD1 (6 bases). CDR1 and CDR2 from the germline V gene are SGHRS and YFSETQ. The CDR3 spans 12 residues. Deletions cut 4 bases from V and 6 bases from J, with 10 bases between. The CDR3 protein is CASSPQGKTQYF. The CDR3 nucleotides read TGCGCCAGCAGCCCCCAGGGGAAGACCCAGTACTTC.